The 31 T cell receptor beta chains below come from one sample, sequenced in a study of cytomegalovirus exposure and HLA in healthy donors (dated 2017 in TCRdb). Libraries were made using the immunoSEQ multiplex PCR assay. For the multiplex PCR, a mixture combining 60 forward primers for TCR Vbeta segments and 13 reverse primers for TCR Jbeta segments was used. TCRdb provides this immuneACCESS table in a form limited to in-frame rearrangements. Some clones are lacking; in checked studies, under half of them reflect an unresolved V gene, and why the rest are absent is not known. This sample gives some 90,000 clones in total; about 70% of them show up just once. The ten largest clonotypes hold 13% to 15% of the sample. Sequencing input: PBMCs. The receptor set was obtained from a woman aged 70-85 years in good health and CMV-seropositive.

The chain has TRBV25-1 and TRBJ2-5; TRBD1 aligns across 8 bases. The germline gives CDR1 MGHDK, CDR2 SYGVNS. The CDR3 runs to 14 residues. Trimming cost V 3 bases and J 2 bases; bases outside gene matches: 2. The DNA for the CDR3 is TGTGCCAGCAGTGACCGGACAGGGCAAGAGACCCAGTACTTC. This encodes CASSDRTGQETQYF.

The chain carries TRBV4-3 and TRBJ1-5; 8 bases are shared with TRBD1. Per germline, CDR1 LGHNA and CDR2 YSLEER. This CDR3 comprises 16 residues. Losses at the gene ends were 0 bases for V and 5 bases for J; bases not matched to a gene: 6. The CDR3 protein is CASSQDGTGTHQPQHF. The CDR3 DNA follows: TGCGCCAGCAGCCAAGATGGGACAGGTACCCATCAGCCCCAGCATTTT.

The CDR3 protein is CASSLRQVNEQFF. The CDR3, as DNA: TGTGCCAGCAGCTTAAGGCAGGTCAATGAGCAGTTCTTC. The rearrangement joins TRBV11-2 to TRBJ2-1; D ambiguous. Germline V gene lookup returns CDR1 SGHAT and CDR2 FQNNGV. The CDR3 has 13 residues. Trimming pared 2 bases from V and 6 bases from J, leaving 8 bases between.

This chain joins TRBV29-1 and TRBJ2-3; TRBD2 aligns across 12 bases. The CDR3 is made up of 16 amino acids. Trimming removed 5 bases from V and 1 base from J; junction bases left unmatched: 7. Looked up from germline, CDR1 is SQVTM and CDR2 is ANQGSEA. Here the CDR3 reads CSVRGGLAGRTDTQYF. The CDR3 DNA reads TGCAGCGTTCGGGGTGGACTAGCGGGACGCACAGATACGCAGTATTTT.

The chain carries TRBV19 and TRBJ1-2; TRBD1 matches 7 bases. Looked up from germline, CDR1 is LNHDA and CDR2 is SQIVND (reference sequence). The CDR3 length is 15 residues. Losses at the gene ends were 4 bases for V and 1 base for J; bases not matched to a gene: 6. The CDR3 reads CASSTGDRDNYGYTF. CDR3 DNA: TGTGCCAGTAGTACCGGGGACAGAGATAACTATGGCTACACCTTC.

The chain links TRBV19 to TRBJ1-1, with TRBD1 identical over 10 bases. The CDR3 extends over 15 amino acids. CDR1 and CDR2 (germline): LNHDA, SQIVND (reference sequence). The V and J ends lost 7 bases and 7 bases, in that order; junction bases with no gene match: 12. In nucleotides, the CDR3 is TGTGCCAGTAATTTTTTGGACAGGGGGGTTATTGAAGCTTTCTTT. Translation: CASNFLDRGVIEAFF. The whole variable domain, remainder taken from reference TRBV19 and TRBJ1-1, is DGGITQSPKYLFRKEGQNVTLSCEQNLNHDAMYWYRQDPGQGLRLIYYSQIVNDFQKGDIAEGYSVSREKKESFPLTVTSAQKNPTAFYLCASNFLDRGVIEAFFGQGTRLTVV.

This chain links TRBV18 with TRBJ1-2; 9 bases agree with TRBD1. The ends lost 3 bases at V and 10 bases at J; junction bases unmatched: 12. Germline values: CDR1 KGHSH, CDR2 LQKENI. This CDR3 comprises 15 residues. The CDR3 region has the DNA TGTGCCAGCTCACCCTCACCAGGGACAGGGTCGTTCTACACCTTC. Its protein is CASSPSPGTGSFYTF.

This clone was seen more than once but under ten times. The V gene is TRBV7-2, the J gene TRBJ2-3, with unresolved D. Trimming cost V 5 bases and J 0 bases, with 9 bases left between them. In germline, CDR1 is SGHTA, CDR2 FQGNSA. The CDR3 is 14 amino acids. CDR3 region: CASSIDTSTDTQYF. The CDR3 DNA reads TGTGCCAGCAGCATTGACACAAGCACAGATACGCAGTATTTT.

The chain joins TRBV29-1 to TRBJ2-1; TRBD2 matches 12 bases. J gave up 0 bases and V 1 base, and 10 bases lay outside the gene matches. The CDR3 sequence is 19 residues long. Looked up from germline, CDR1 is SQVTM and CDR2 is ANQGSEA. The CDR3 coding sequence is TGCAGCGTTGAAGCTGAATGGACTAGCGGGACTCTCTCCTACAATGAGCAGTTCTTC. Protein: CSVEAEWTSGTLSYNEQFF.

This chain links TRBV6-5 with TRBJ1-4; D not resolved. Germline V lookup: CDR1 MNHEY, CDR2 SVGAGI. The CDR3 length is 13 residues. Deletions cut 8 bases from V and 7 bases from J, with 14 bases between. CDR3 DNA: TGTGCCAGCGGAGCCCCTATTAGTGAAAAACTGTTTTTT. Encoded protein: CASGAPISEKLFF.

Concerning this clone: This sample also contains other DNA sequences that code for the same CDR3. This CDR3 reads CASSPGTNTGELFF. In DNA, the CDR3 is TGTGCCAGCAGCCCGGGGACGAACACCGGGGAGCTGTTTTTT. V and J are TRBV28 and TRBJ2-2, with a possible D match to TRBD2 (5 bases). Germline lookup yields CDR1 MDHEN and CDR2 SYDVKM. CDR3 length: 14 amino acids. V gave up 6 bases and J gave up 0 bases, with 8 bases separating them.

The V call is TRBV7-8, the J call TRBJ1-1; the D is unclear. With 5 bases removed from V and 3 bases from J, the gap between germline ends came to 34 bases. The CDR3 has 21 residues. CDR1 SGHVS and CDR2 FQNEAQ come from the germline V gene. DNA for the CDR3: TGTGCCAGCAGCCTCCAGCTTTCCGGCAGGATAATCTCTGGGGAGCACACTGAAGCTTTCTTT. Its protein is CASSLQLSGRIISGEHTEAFF. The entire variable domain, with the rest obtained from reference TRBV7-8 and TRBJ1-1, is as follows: GAGVSQSPRYKVAKRGQDVALRCDPISGHVSLFWYQQALGQGPEFLTYFQNEAQLDKSGLPSDRFFAERPEGSVSTLKIQRTQQEDSAVYLCASSLQLSGRIISGEHTEAFFGQGTRLTVV.

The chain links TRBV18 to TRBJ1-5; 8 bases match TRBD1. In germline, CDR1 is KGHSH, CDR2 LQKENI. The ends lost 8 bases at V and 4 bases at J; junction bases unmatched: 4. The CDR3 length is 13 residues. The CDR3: CASRTGSNQPQHF. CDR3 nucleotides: TGTGCCAGCCGGACAGGGTCGAATCAGCCCCAGCATTTT.

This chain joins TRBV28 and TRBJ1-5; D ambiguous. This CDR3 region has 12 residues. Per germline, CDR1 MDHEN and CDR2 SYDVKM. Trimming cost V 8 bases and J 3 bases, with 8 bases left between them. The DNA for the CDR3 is TGTGCCAGCCGGCGGTCCAATCAGCCCCAGCATTTT. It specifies CASRRSNQPQHF.

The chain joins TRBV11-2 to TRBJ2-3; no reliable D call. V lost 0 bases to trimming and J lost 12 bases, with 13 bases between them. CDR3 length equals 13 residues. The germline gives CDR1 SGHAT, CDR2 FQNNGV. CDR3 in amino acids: CASSLEVAMSQYF. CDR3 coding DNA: TGTGCCAGCAGCTTAGAGGTAGCAATGTCACAGTATTTT.

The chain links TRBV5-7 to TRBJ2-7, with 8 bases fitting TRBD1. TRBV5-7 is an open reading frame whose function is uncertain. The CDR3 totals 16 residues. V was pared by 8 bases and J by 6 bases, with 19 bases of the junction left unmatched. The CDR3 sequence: CARSHVGDRWLFEQYF. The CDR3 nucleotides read TGTGCCAGATCACACGTGGGGGACAGGTGGCTTTTCGAGCAGTACTTC.

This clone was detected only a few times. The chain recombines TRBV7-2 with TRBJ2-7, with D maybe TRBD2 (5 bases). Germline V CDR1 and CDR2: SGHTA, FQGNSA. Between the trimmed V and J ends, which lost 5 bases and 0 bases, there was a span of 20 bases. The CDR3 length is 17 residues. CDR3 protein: CASSGGGGPLSSYEQYF. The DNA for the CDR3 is TGTGCCAGCAGCGGTGGTGGAGGCCCCCTAAGCTCCTACGAGCAGTACTTC.

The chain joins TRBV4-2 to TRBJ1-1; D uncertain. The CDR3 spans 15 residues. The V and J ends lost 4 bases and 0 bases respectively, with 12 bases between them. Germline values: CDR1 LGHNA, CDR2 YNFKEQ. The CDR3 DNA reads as TGTGCCAGCAGCCCTATAACGAGGCTGAACACTGAAGCTTTCTTT. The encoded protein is CASSPITRLNTEAFF.

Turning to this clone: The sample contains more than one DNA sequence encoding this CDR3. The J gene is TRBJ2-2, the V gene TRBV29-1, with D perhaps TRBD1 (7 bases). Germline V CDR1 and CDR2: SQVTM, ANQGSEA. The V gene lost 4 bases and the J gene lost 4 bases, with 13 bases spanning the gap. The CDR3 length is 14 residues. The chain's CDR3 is CSVGQGGGTGELFF. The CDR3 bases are TGCAGCGTTGGGCAGGGGGGCGGCACCGGGGAGCTGTTTTTT.

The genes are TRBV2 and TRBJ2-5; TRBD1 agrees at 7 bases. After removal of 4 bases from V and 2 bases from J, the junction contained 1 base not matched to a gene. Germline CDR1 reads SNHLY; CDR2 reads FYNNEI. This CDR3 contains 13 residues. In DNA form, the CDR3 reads TGTGCCAGCAGTGGGGACAGTCAAGAGACCCAGTACTTC. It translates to CASSGDSQETQYF.

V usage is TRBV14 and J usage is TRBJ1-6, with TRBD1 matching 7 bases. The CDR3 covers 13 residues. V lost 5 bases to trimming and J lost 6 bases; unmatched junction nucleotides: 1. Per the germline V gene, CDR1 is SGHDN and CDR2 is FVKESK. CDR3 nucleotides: TGTGCCAGCAGCTGGGACAGTAATTCACCCCTCCACTTT. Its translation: CASSWDSNSPLHF. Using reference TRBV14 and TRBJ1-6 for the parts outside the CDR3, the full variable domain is EAGVTQFPSHSVIEKGQTVTLRCDPISGHDNLYWYRRVMGKEIKFLLHFVKESKQDESGMPNNRFLAERTGGTYSTLKVQPAELEDSGVYFCASSWDSNSPLHFGNGTRLTVT.

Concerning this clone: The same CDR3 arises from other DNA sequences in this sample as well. The CDR3 coding sequence is TGTGCCAGCAGTCTCTACGAGCAGTACTTC. This sequence encodes CASSLYEQYF. This chain uses TRBV2 with TRBJ2-7; D ambiguous. The CDR3 is made up of 10 amino acids. Trimming stripped 5 bases from V and 3 bases from J, with 2 bases between. Germline V gives CDR1 SNHLY, CDR2 FYNNEI.

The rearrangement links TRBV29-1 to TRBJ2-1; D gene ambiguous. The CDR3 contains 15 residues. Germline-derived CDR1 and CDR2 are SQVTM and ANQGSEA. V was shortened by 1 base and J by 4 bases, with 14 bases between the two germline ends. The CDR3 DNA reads TGCAGCGTTGAAGGTCTTCAGGAACTTTACAATGAGCAGTTCTTC. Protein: CSVEGLQELYNEQFF.

The CDR3, as DNA: TGTGCCAGCAGCTTAAGGCAGGGGGGGCAGTACTTC. Protein: CASSLRQGGQYF. The chain employs TRBV7-8 and TRBJ2-7; tentatively, D is TRBD1 (7 bases). The CDR3 totals 12 residues. V shed 2 bases and J shed 9 bases, with 11 bases lying between them. From germline, CDR1 is SGHVS and CDR2 FQNEAQ.

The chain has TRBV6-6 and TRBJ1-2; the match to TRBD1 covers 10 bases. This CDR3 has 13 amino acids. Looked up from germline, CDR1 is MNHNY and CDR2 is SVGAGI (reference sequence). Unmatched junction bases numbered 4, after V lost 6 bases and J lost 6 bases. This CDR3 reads CASSRQGADGYTF. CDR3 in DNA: TGTGCCAGCAGCCGACAGGGGGCCGATGGCTACACCTTC.

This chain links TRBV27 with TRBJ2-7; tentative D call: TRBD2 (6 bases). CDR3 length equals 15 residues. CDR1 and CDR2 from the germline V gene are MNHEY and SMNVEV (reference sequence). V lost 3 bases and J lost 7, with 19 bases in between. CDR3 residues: CASSFLAGGLREQYF. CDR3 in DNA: TGTGCCAGCAGTTTCTTGGCAGGAGGGCTGCGGGAGCAGTACTTC.

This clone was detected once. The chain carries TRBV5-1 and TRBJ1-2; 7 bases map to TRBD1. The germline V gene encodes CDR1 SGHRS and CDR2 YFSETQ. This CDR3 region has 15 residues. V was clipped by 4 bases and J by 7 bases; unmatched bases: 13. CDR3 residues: CASSPPGQVGRGYTF. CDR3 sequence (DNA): TGCGCCAGCAGCCCCCCCGGACAGGTCGGCCGTGGCTACACCTTC. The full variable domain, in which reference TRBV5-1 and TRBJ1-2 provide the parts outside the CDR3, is KAGVTQTPRYLIKTRGQQVTLSCSPISGHRSVSWYQQTPGQGLQFLFEYFSETQRNKGNFPGRFSGRQFSNSRSEMNVSTLELGDSALYLCASSPPGQVGRGYTFGSGTRLTVV.

CDR3 loop: CATRQGPSYNEQFF. In DNA, the CDR3 is TGTGCTACTCGACAGGGCCCGTCCTACAATGAGCAGTTCTTC. The rearrangement uses TRBV11-3 and TRBJ2-1; 7 nucleotides match TRBD1. Germline V gives CDR1 SGHNT, CDR2 YENEEA. The CDR3 contains 14 residues.

CDR3: CASSFGGYNEQFF. The CDR3 DNA follows: TGTGCCAGCAGTTTTGGAGGATACAATGAGCAGTTCTTC. The V gene is TRBV27, the J gene TRBJ2-1; D is possibly TRBD2 (5 bases). Trimming removed 3 bases from V and 4 bases from J, with 7 bases in between. The germline V gene has CDR1 MNHEY and CDR2 SMNVEV (reference sequence). The CDR3 covers 13 residues.

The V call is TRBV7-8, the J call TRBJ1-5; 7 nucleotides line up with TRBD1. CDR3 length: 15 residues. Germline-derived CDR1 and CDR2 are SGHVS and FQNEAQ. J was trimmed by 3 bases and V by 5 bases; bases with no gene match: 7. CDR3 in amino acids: CASSLRQGFNQPQHF. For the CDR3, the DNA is TGTGCCAGCAGCCTTCGACAGGGCTTCAATCAGCCCCAGCATTTT.

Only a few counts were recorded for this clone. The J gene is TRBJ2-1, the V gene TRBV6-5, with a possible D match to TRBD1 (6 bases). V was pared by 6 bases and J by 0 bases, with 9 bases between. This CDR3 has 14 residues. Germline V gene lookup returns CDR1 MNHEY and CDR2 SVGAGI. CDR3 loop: CASRGQSSYNEQFF. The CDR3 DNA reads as TGTGCCAGCAGAGGACAGAGCTCCTACAATGAGCAGTTCTTC.